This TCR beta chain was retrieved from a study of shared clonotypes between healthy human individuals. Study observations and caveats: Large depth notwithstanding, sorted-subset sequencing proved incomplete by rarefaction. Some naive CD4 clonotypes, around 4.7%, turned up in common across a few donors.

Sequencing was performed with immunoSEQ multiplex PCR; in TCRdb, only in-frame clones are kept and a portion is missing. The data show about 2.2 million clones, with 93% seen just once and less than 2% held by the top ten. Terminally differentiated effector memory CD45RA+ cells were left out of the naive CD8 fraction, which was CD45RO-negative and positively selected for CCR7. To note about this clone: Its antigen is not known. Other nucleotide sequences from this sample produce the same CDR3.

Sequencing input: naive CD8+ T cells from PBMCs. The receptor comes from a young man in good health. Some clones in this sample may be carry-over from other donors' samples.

The CDR3 DNA reads as TGTGCCAGCAGCGTAGGGCCAGCCTACGAGCAGTACTTC. Protein sequence: CASSVGPAYEQYF. The chain carries TRBV9 and TRBJ2-7; no clear D gene. The length of the CDR3 is 13 residues. Germline V gene lookup returns CDR1 SGDLS and CDR2 YYNGEE. V was clipped by 0 bases and J by 2 bases, with 6 bases between them.